This entry features one T cell receptor beta chain sequence. This clonotype was seen at least ten times. No antigen is known for it. No base qualities exist here, and no much larger clone lies one base off it. This sample is drawn from a study of Graves' ophthalmopathy and Graves' hyperthyroidism (dated by TCRdb to the late 2010s). General notes on the study: Peripheral blood was collected at initial diagnosis, before any treatment. T-cell repertoires of thyroid tissue and blood were compared in several hyperthyroidism patients. Following sample collection, hyperthyroidism patients were given methimazole at a starting dose of 30 mg daily, and ophthalmopathy patients were given high-dose intravenous methylprednisolone. The 100 discovery patients were divided at random into training and test sets in a 7:3 ratio. In total, 135 blood samples were TCR-sequenced: under 45 ophthalmopathy, around 75 hyperthyroidism and around 17 hyperthyroidism-to-ophthalmopathy patients. To explore V-J signatures that separate ophthalmopathy from hyperthyroidism, a discovery set of about a hundred patients was enrolled, consisting of 40 to 45 with ophthalmopathy and 55 to 65 with stable hyperthyroidism. For independent validation, a separate cohort was made up of fewer than 20 hyperthyroidism patients plus 17 patients who later progressed from hyperthyroidism to ophthalmopathy. The study used signatures of the TCR beta repertoire to tell Graves' ophthalmopathy apart from Graves' hyperthyroidism and to predict which patients would progress to ophthalmopathy.

The investigation overall reported the following: Sample size was not statistically predetermined, and group allocation was not concealed from the investigators. In validation, the model predicted ophthalmopathy progression with about 70% sensitivity and about 77% specificity; some twelve predicted patients were CT-confirmed with GO in a median of approximately 6.5 months. Most of the expanded thyroid clonotypes with a frequency above 0.001 were also detected in blood, and it was suggested that the thyroid immune response may be reflected by blood repertoires. The 13-signature model separated ophthalmopathy from stable hyperthyroidism with about 86% sensitivity and approximately 81% specificity in cross-validation, and 80%/75% in the test set.

TCR beta CDR3 regions were amplified from RNA transcripts for repertoire sequencing. The first round was an RT-PCR using HTBI primers with the Qiagen OneStep RT-PCR kit, and this first round was followed by a second-round multiplex PCR, then size selection and purification. Libraries were sequenced paired-end with 100 bp reads on an Illumina HiSeq2000. In the original analysis: SOAPnuke was used to process the reads, throwing out any read that had adapters, had uncalled bases, had a mean Phred below 15, or lacked an exact constant-primer or identifier match. COPE v1.2.5 was used to merge the high-quality paired reads. Unique nucleotide sequences were defined as clonotypes and aligned to IMGT TRB V, D and J references using MiTCR v1.1. The analysis was limited to V-J combinations with a frequency above 0.0001, which together covered roughly 99% of the repertoires. For each V-J combination, a TCR clonal expansion and chaos score was defined as the ratio of F50 clonal expansion to chaos observed in the TCRdist matrix. Features were reduced by Welch's t-statistics and random forest to over 10 V-J combinations, which fed a naive Bayes classifier. The similarity between thyroid and blood repertoires was quantified using the Morisita-Horn index. The public sequencing data were trimmed at Q25 with fastp and processed into clonotypes with MiXCR by TCRdb, which kept only in-frame beta chains. Rows are combined by CDR3 protein, so each entry shows the most common genes and DNA. The V and J calls were determined by TCRdb, not by the authors. The sample table records 620,000 or so distinct CDR3 sequences; approximately 21% of these occur just once. Approximately 7% of the sample belongs to the ten largest clones.

The CDR3 goes from the cysteine to the phenylalanine over 14 residues. Solely the CDR3 DNA is kept, with 42 bases framed from the first base. Deletion took 2 bases off V and 1 base off J, with a span of 8 bases between the germline ends. According to the germline V gene, CDR1 reads MNHEY and CDR2 reads SVGAGI. A patient counted as having stable hyperthyroidism if there was no progression to ophthalmopathy within 18 months of follow-up. The hyperthyroidism patients were 18 to 65 years old and newly diagnosed, with a disease duration of less than 2 months. Patients with other autoimmune diseases, uncontrolled infections, pregnancy or lactation were excluded from the study. Diagnosis relied on clinical symptoms, serum thyroxine, TRAb, thyroid ultrasound and orbital computed tomography. Using Ficoll-Paque density gradient centrifugation, PBMCs were isolated from less than 13 ml of fresh peripheral blood. Trizol reagent was used to extract the total RNA, and its quality was then checked on an Agilent 2100 Bioanalyzer.

The source material was peripheral blood. This sequence was found in a woman aged 18-29 years with stable Graves' hyperthyroidism. Some clones in this sample may be carry-over from other donors' samples. Donor details come from another sample of the same person, matched by shared clones. The rearranged segments are TRBV6-5 and TRBJ1-1; the D gene assignment is ambiguous. CDR3 reads: CASSYTDSNTEAFF. The DNA is TGTGCCAGCAGTTACACAGATTCGAACACTGAAGCTTTCTTT.